The 11 T cell receptor beta chains reported below all come from one sample, sequenced in a study of neurological immune-mediated disorders. In TCRdb, the 5' RACE reads were re-called with MiXCR into one record per CDR3 protein. The sample yields under 30,000 distinct CDR3 sequences, about 6.7% seen once. Sequencing was done on a sample of PBMCs. The origin of the receptors is a woman aged 40 to 50 in good health.

This clonotype was observed at least ten times. The chain joins TRBV20-1 to TRBJ2-2; TRBD2 might be the D (7 bases). V lost 0 bases, J lost 2 bases, and 13 bases lay in between. Germline CDR1 reads DFQATT; CDR2 reads SNEGSKA (reference sequence). This CDR3 region has 16 residues. The CDR3 here is CSARDQGRVNTGELFF. Written as DNA, the CDR3 is TGCAGTGCTAGAGATCAGGGGAGGGTTAACACCGGGGAGCTGTTTTTT.

This clonotype occurred many times. The gene calls are TRBV20-1 and TRBJ1-1; TRBD1 is a possible D gene (6 bases). The CDR3 contains 15 residues. The germline V and J ends were trimmed by 2 bases and 3 bases, with 16 bases remaining between them. Germline assignment: CDR1 DFQATT and CDR2 SNEGSKA (reference sequence). The CDR3 loop reads CSARSPDSSYTEAFF. Written as DNA, the CDR3 is TGCAGTGCTAGATCTCCGGACAGCAGTTACACTGAAGCTTTCTTT.

In this sample, this clonotype turned up many times. The gene calls are TRBV5-1 and TRBJ2-1; TRBD2 matches at 16 bases. The trim removed 2 bases at V and 2 bases at J, leaving 16 bases unmatched. CDR3 length: 22 residues. Germline values: CDR1 SGHRS, CDR2 YFSETQ. In DNA, the CDR3 is TGCGCCAGCAGCTTTGGTCCCCCCTCCGGGACTAGCGGGAGGGCGGCCTACAATGAGCAGTTCTTC. It encodes CASSFGPPSGTSGRAAYNEQFF. The full variable domain, with the rest looked up from reference TRBV5-1 and TRBJ2-1, is KAGVTQTPRYLIKTRGQQVTLSCSPISGHRSVSWYQQTPGQGLQFLFEYFSETQRNKGNFPGRFSGRQFSNSRSEMNVSTLELGDSALYLCASSFGPPSGTSGRAAYNEQFFGPGTRLTVL.

This clonotype was seen at least ten times. The CDR3 reads CSTSQGPYGYTF. In DNA, the CDR3 is TGCAGCACCTCCCAGGGCCCCTATGGCTACACCTTC. This chain links TRBV29-1 with TRBJ1-2; D is perhaps TRBD1 (5 bases). Deletions cut 8 bases from V and 4 bases from J, with 14 bases between. CDR1 and CDR2 from the germline V gene are SQVTM and ANQGSEA. The CDR3 spans 12 residues.

By share, this clonotype counts as medium-sized. J is TRBJ1-1 and V is TRBV20-1; D is uncertain. Trimming took off 0 bases at V and 8 bases at J, with 13 bases between the two ends. The CDR3 is 13 amino acids. Germline values: CDR1 DFQATT, CDR2 SNEGSKA (reference sequence). As DNA, the CDR3 is TGCAGTGCTAGAGATAGGACCGATACCGAAGCTTTCTTT. It codes for CSARDRTDTEAFF.

This clonotype is medium-sized by share. The CDR3 here is CATSPSGRAQGDEQFF. The CDR3 DNA reads as TGTGCCACCAGCCCTAGCGGGAGGGCCCAGGGTGATGAGCAGTTCTTC. V is TRBV24-1 and J is TRBJ2-1, with 12 positions matching TRBD2. CDR1 and CDR2 (germline): KGHDR, SFDVKD. V lost 7 bases to trimming and J lost 8 bases; unmatched junction nucleotides: 11. This CDR3 comprises 16 residues.

This clonotype appeared many times. V is TRBV27 and J is TRBJ1-1; the D is unclear. Germline CDR1 reads MNHEY; CDR2 reads SMNVEV (reference sequence). This CDR3 spans 15 amino acids. V was pared by 8 bases and J by 5 bases, with 21 bases between. As DNA, the CDR3 is TGTGCCAGCCTCCCTGGGCAGTGGGGAGGGACTGAAGCTTTCTTT. Translation: CASLPGQWGGTEAFF.

This clonotype was found many times. This rearrangement joins TRBV29-1 to TRBJ2-7; 9 bases fit TRBD1. Trimming took 7 bases from V and 7 from J; bases not matched to a gene: 8. This CDR3 is 12 amino acids long. The germline gives CDR1 SQVTM, CDR2 ANQGSEA. In DNA form, the CDR3 reads TGCAGCGCCCAACAGGGGGCCGGGGAGCAGTACTTC. It encodes CSAQQGAGEQYF.

This clonotype came up many times. The J gene is TRBJ2-2, the V gene TRBV5-6; 7 positions match TRBD1. The CDR3 loop spans 15 amino acids. V trimming: 0 bases; J trimming: 4 bases; junction bases outside the gene matches: 3. Germline CDR1 reads SGHDT; CDR2 reads YYEEEE. CDR3 amino acids: CASSLVDRFTGELFF. The CDR3 region has the DNA TGTGCCAGCAGCTTGGTGGACAGGTTCACCGGGGAGCTGTTTTTT. The variable domain in full, with the rest retrieved from reference TRBV5-6 and TRBJ2-2, is DAGVTQSPTHLIKTRGQQVTLRCSPKSGHDTVSWYQQALGQGPQFIFQYYEEEERQRGNFPDRFSGHQFPNYSSELNVNALLLGDSALYLCASSLVDRFTGELFFGEGSRLTVL.

This clonotype was seen repeatedly, ten times or more. J is TRBJ1-6 and V is TRBV20-1; 7 bases match TRBD1. The CDR3 has 15 residues. The ends lost 6 bases at V and 5 bases at J; junction bases unmatched: 10. Germline V gene lookup returns CDR1 DFQATT and CDR2 SNEGSKA (reference sequence). The CDR3: CSATRPGTDNSPLHF. The CDR3 DNA sequence: TGCAGTGCAACCCGACCCGGGACAGATAATTCACCCCTCCACTTT.

This clonotype was seen ten or more times. This chain connects TRBV5-1 to TRBJ1-5, with D unresolved. This CDR3 has 14 amino acids. V was clipped by 3 bases and J by 2 bases, with 9 bases between them. In germline, CDR1 is SGHRS, CDR2 YFSETQ. CDR3 nucleotide sequence: TGCGCCAGCAGCTCCGACGGCCGCAATCAGCCCCAGCATTTT. As protein: CASSSDGRNQPQHF.